A single TCR beta chain is shown here with its context. Its antigen remains unidentified. The data derive from a study of T cell responses to AZD1222 COVID-19 vaccine. The V segment lost 7 bases and the J segment 6 bases; nucleotides outside the gene matches: 6. The CDR3 is 14 residues long. The germline gives CDR1 SNHLY, CDR2 FYNNEI. Study results and caveats: As reported, nearly half of all spike-specific TCRs target variant regions that are unmutated.

Measured with immunoSEQ multiplex PCR; TCRdb has only the in-frame clones, and not every one. The sample holds fewer than 130,000 clones, roughly 92% seen once. The chain is built from TRBV2 and TRBJ1-6; TRBD1 matches 7 bases. This TCR derives from an adult who received the AZD1222 COVID-19 vaccine. The sample here was peripheral blood, taken 28 days after the second AZD1222 dose. CDR3 amino acids: CASNLRGSNSPLHF. CDR3 coding DNA: TGTGCCAGCAACCTCAGGGGGAGTAATTCACCCCTCCACTTT.